One and the same sample provided the 28 T cell receptor beta chains below, sequenced in a study of T-cell memory formation after mild COVID-19. TCRdb fed the 5' RACE reads into MiXCR, producing one record per CDR3 protein. The sample records about 140,000 distinct CDR3 sequences, 13% to 15% being singletons. The source material was PBMCs or a T cell subset sorted from them (not recorded which). The receptors stem from an adult woman who had mild COVID-19 (a few samples of this study predate the infection). Cell type and time point are not known.

The V call is TRBV12-3 or TRBV12-4, the J call TRBJ2-7; the match to TRBD2 covers 8 bases. CDR3 size: 16 residues. Germline trimming cut 8 bases from V and 0 bases from J; bases unmatched to any gene: 12. The CDR3 DNA sequence: TGTGCCAGCGGTCACTCGGGACTAGACCACTCCTACGAGCAGTACTTC. Residues: CASGHSGLDHSYEQYF.

V and J are TRBV5-1 and TRBJ2-2; D may be TRBD2 (5 bases). Per germline, CDR1 SGHRS and CDR2 YFSETQ. V was trimmed by 3 bases and J by 0 bases, leaving 15 bases between them. The CDR3 is 17 residues long. The DNA of the CDR3 is TGCGCCAGCAGCTATTATGGACTGCAGGCGAACACCGGGGAGCTGTTTTTT. Translated: CASSYYGLQANTGELFF. The full variable domain, in which reference TRBV5-1 and TRBJ2-2 provide the parts outside the CDR3, is KAGVTQTPRYLIKTRGQQVTLSCSPISGHRSVSWYQQTPGQGLQFLFEYFSETQRNKGNFPGRFSGRQFSNSRSEMNVSTLELGDSALYLCASSYYGLQANTGELFFGEGSRLTVL.

The V gene is TRBV15, the J gene TRBJ1-2; no clear D. Trimming stripped 3 bases from V and 5 bases from J, with 13 bases between. Germline-derived CDR1 and CDR2 are LNHNV and YYDKDF (reference sequence). The CDR3 is 14 amino acids. CDR3 DNA: TGTGCCACCAGCAGGAAGGGTTTCGAGTATGGCTACACCTTC. This gives the protein CATSRKGFEYGYTF.

This sequence joins TRBV7-9 and TRBJ1-3; 7 bases are a match to TRBD1. J lost 4 bases, V lost 6 bases, and 12 bases had no gene match. The CDR3 loop spans 16 amino acids. The germline CDR1 and CDR2 sequences are SEHNR and FQNEAQ (reference sequence). The CDR3 nucleotides are TGTGCCAGCAGAATAGAAGACAGGGTCGAAGGAAACACCATATATTTT. Translated, it gives CASRIEDRVEGNTIYF.

In this sample, this clonotype turned up a few times. At one end, the junction sequence differs from germline, possibly due to a read error. The chain uses TRBV20-1 and TRBJ2-7, with 7 bases identical to TRBD2. This CDR3 region has 17 residues. Germline V gene sequence: CDR1 DFQATT, CDR2 SNEGSKA (reference sequence). CDR3 sequence reads: CSARGGEGAKNLYEQYF. CDR3 nucleotide sequence: TGCAGTGCCAGAGGAGGGGAGGGAGCCAAAAACCTCTACGAGCAGTACTTC.

This clonotype came up a few times. The chain uses TRBV13 and TRBJ2-7, with 7 bases identical to TRBD1. V lost 6 bases to trimming and J lost 5 bases; unmatched junction nucleotides: 7. This CDR3 spans 13 amino acids. CDR1 is PRHDT and CDR2 is FYEKMQ in the germline V gene (reference sequence). Written as DNA, the CDR3 is TGTGCCAGCAGACATTCACAGGGGCACGAGCAGTACTTC. Amino acid sequence: CASRHSQGHEQYF. Full variable domain (missing parts from reference TRBV13 and TRBJ2-7): AAGVIQSPRHLIKEKRETATLKCYPIPRHDTVYWYQQGPGQDPQFLISFYEKMQSDKGSIPDRFSAQQFSDYHSELNMSSLELGDSALYFCASRHSQGHEQYFGPGTRLTVT.

The chain is built from TRBV5-1 and TRBJ2-3, with 9 nucleotides matching TRBD1. CDR3 length equals 14 residues. Germline V gene data show CDR1 as SGHRS and CDR2 as YFSETQ. V lost 8 bases, J lost 3 bases, and 7 bases stayed unmatched. The CDR3 region has the DNA TGCGCCAGAGGCGGACAGGGGAAAACAGATACGCAGTATTTT. It codes for CARGGQGKTDTQYF.

This clonotype was recorded a few times. This chain joins TRBV30 and TRBJ1-3, with unresolved D. With 4 bases removed from V and 5 bases from J, the gap between germline ends came to 12 bases. The CDR3 totals 13 residues. The germline CDR1 and CDR2 sequences are GTSNPN and SVGIG (reference sequence). The CDR3 here is CAWKTTERNTIYF. CDR3 DNA: TGTGCCTGGAAGACTACAGAGCGAAACACCATATATTTT.

This clonotype has more than one count but fewer than ten. The chain joins TRBV6-4 to TRBJ2-1; TRBD2 agrees at 12 bases. V lost 4 bases, J lost 5 bases, and 3 bases stayed unmatched. Germline loops: CDR1 MRHNA, CDR2 SNTAGT. CDR3 size: 15 residues. The CDR3 sequence is CASSVLAGGNNEQFF. In nucleotides, the CDR3 is TGTGCCAGCAGTGTGCTAGCGGGGGGGAACAATGAGCAGTTCTTC.

This clonotype was seen repeatedly, ten times or more. The V gene is TRBV12-3 or TRBV12-4, the J gene TRBJ2-3; D perhaps matches TRBD2 (7 bases). Trimming shortened V by 6 bases and J by 4 bases, and 14 bases separated the two germline ends. The CDR3 has 14 residues. CDR3 nucleotide sequence: TGTGCCAGCAGCCTCCTGGGGGGGCCAGATACGCAGTATTTT. It specifies CASSLLGGPDTQYF.

This clonotype was observed a handful of times. The chain recombines TRBV20-1 with TRBJ2-7, with 11 bases that match TRBD1. Germline values: CDR1 DFQATT, CDR2 SNEGSKA (reference sequence). CDR3 size: 15 residues. V lost 0 bases, J lost 4 bases, and 5 bases stayed unmatched. The CDR3 sequence is CSARDRDRGWYEQYF. CDR3 in DNA: TGCAGTGCTAGAGACAGGGACAGGGGGTGGTACGAGCAGTACTTC.

J is TRBJ1-1 and V is TRBV9; D is undetermined. The CDR3 is made up of 13 amino acids. Germline-derived CDR1 and CDR2 are SGDLS and YYNGEE. With 3 bases removed from V and 4 bases from J, the gap between germline ends came to 10 bases. For the CDR3, the DNA is TGTGCCAGCAGCGCCCAAGGGTTCACTGAAGCTTTCTTT. Protein: CASSAQGFTEAFF.

This clonotype was seen many times. V gene TRBV6-2 or TRBV6-3 combines with J gene TRBJ2-2; D gene ambiguous. This CDR3 comprises 13 residues. Trimming took off 2 bases at V and 4 bases at J, with 5 bases between the two ends. Germline V CDR1 and CDR2: MNHEY, SVGEGT. CDR3 sequence (DNA): TGTGCCAGCAGTTACGCGGCCACCGGGGAGCTGTTTTTT. This translates into CASSYAATGELFF.

The rearrangement links TRBV6-6 to TRBJ2-2; 11 bases align to TRBD1. Per germline, CDR1 MNHNY and CDR2 SVGAGI (reference sequence). The CDR3 extends over 15 amino acids. After removal of 5 bases from V and 8 bases from J, the junction contained 7 bases not matched to a gene. CDR3 in amino acids: CASSLKGQGAGELFF. The CDR3 DNA follows: TGTGCCAGCAGTCTCAAAGGACAGGGGGCGGGGGAGCTGTTTTTT.

This clonotype was seen a handful of times. V gene TRBV6-5 combines with J gene TRBJ2-5; TRBD1 aligns across 9 bases. The V gene's germline CDR1 is MNHEY and CDR2 SVGAGI. The length of the CDR3 is 16 residues. V gave up 6 bases and J gave up 3 bases; unmatched junction bases: 11. The CDR3 here is CASRRGTGIKKETQYF. The CDR3 coding sequence is TGTGCCAGCAGGAGAGGGACAGGGATAAAGAAAGAGACCCAGTACTTC.

This clonotype was counted a few times. The V gene is TRBV30, the J gene TRBJ1-5; D gene uncertain. CDR1 is GTSNPN and CDR2 is SVGIG in the germline V gene (reference sequence). The V end was cut by 2 bases, the J end by 0 bases, with 11 bases between. The CDR3 has 15 amino acids. CDR3 sequence (DNA): TGTGCCTGGAGTCCGGGAGTAAATAGCAATCAGCCCCAGCATTTT. The encoded protein is CAWSPGVNSNQPQHF.

The V call is TRBV9, the J call TRBJ2-3; 10 positions match TRBD2. The V and J ends lost 4 bases and 2 bases, in that order; junction bases with no gene match: 10. Per germline, CDR1 SGDLS and CDR2 YYNGEE. CDR3 size: 17 residues. CDR3 loop: CASSPRSSGRDTDTQYF. The CDR3 DNA follows: TGTGCCAGCAGCCCAAGGTCAAGCGGGAGGGACACAGATACGCAGTATTTT.

The rearrangement joins TRBV12-5 to TRBJ2-1, with a possible D match to TRBD2 (6 bases). CDR3 length: 13 residues. Per the germline V gene, CDR1 is LGHNT and CDR2 is FRNRAP. The V end was cut by 7 bases, the J end by 10 bases, with 17 bases between. CDR3 nucleotides: TGTGCTAGTGCCGTTGGAGGGAGTGGGGAGCAGTTCTTC. As protein: CASAVGGSGEQFF.

This chain uses TRBV6-2 or TRBV6-3 with TRBJ1-2, with a weak D call TRBD1 (5 bases). The germline V and J ends were trimmed by 10 bases and 4 bases, with 16 bases remaining between them. The CDR3 spans 13 residues. Germline CDR1 and CDR2: MNHEY and SVGEGT. CDR3 sequence: CATRDPGFYGYTF. The CDR3 coding sequence is TGTGCCACACGGGACCCGGGATTCTATGGCTACACCTTC.

There are a few counts of this clonotype. The J gene is TRBJ1-2, the V gene TRBV9; no reliable D call. The germline V and J ends were trimmed by 3 bases and 0 bases, with 9 bases remaining between them. The length of the CDR3 is 14 residues. CDR1 and CDR2 (germline): SGDLS, YYNGEE. This CDR3 reads CASSASVSNYGYTF. CDR3 in DNA: TGTGCCAGCAGCGCCTCCGTGTCTAACTATGGCTACACCTTC.

Only a few counts were recorded for this clonotype. The chain combines TRBV6-5 with TRBJ1-1; TRBD1 agrees at 7 bases. V shed 2 bases and J 0 bases; nucleotides not matched to a gene: 6. From germline, CDR1 is MNHEY and CDR2 SVGAGI. This CDR3 region has 16 residues. CDR3 region: CASSYRGQGMNTEAFF. The CDR3 DNA is TGTGCCAGCAGTTACAGGGGGCAGGGGATGAACACTGAAGCTTTCTTT.

The sample holds a few counts of this clonotype. The chain links TRBV5-5 to TRBJ2-1; D not certain. V shed 4 bases and J shed 6 bases, with 8 bases lying between them. Germline V gene sequence: CDR1 SGHKS, CDR2 YYEKEE (reference sequence). This CDR3 is built from 12 residues. This chain's CDR3 is CASSESGNEQFF. CDR3 DNA: TGTGCCAGCAGCGAATCCGGCAATGAGCAGTTCTTC.

CDR3 DNA: TGTGCCATTCACGAGGCGGGCCTAACTAGCACAGATACGCAGTATTTT. Translation: CAIHEAGLTSTDTQYF. The V gene is TRBV2, the J gene TRBJ2-3, with D perhaps matching TRBD2 (5 bases). V shed 10 bases and J shed 0 bases, with 20 bases lying between them. The germline V gene has CDR1 SNHLY and CDR2 FYNNEI. The CDR3 covers 16 residues.

This clonotype came up many times. The rearrangement joins TRBV10-3 to TRBJ2-1; maybe TRBD1 (5 bases). Trimming took off 11 bases at V and 3 bases at J, with 17 bases between the two ends. This CDR3 has 14 amino acids. Germline lookup yields CDR1 ENHRY and CDR2 SYGVKD. The CDR3, as DNA: TGTGCCGCCCTACCAGGGAAGGGCTACAATGAGCAGTTCTTC. Translation gives CAALPGKGYNEQFF.

This clonotype was seen a few times. The V gene is TRBV6-7, the J gene TRBJ1-3; D gene uncertain. TRBV6-7 is identified as an open reading frame with a role that is uncertain. This CDR3 region has 14 residues. The V end was cut by 7 bases, the J end by 0 bases, with 10 bases between. The CDR3 region has the DNA TGTGCCAGCACTGACCCCAGCTCTGGAAACACCATATATTTT. Protein product: CASTDPSSGNTIYF.

This rearrangement joins TRBV30 to TRBJ2-2, with D perhaps TRBD2 (6 bases). Germline V gives CDR1 GTSNPN, CDR2 SVGIG (reference sequence). V lost 0 bases to trimming and J lost 3 bases, with 14 bases between them. The CDR3 is 16 residues long. The CDR3 here is CAWSVLAGSYTGELFF. Written as DNA, the CDR3 is TGTGCCTGGAGTGTACTGGCGGGATCGTACACCGGGGAGCTGTTTTTT.

This rearrangement joins TRBV19 to TRBJ1-5; possible D gene TRBD1, 5 bases. V was pared by 5 bases and J by 7 bases, with 12 bases between. The CDR3 has 13 residues. Germline values: CDR1 LNHDA, CDR2 SQIVND (reference sequence). In DNA, the CDR3 is TGTGCCAGTAGTTGGGGGGTTGGACAGCCCCAGCATTTT. It yields the protein CASSWGVGQPQHF.

The chain uses TRBV18 and TRBJ2-1; 10 positions match TRBD2. J was trimmed by 8 bases and V by 0 bases; bases with no gene match: 7. There are 16 residues in the CDR3. The V gene's germline CDR1 is KGHSH and CDR2 LQKENI. The CDR3 DNA follows: TGTGCCAGCTCACCACCGTCCACTAGCGGGAACGATGAGCAGTTCTTC. It specifies CASSPPSTSGNDEQFF.